The rows below give T cell receptor beta chains drawn from one sample of a study of CD8 T cells in Susac syndrome. MiXCR, applied by TCRdb to the immunoSEQ multiplex PCR reads, yields one record per CDR3 protein. Seen here are about 22,000 distinct CDR3 sequences, 85% to 95% observed once, and the top ten hold less than 0.3%. Sequenced sample: CD8+ T cells from PBMCs. These receptors were obtained from a human donor in good health. The CDR3 runs from the conserved cysteine through the conserved F or W. The D gene is left open where the match is weak. Size is stated for part of the rows, as once, few or many counts, or as a class when the clone is expanded.

J gene	V gene	clone size	D gene	CDR3 DNA	CDR3 protein
TRBJ2-6	TRBV4-3	NA	NA	TGCGCCAGCAGCCAAGATGGCAGCTCTGGGGCCAACGTCCTGACTTTC	CASSQDGSSGANVLTF
TRBJ2-2	TRBV20-1	NA	TRBD2	TGCGGAAGCGGGGGGGCGGGCACCGGGGAGCTGTTTTTT	CGSGGAGTGELFF
TRBJ1-1	TRBV7-2	NA	TRBD1	TGTGCCAGCAGCTTATTTTGGGACAGTACGAACACTGAAGCTTTCTTT	CASSLFWDSTNTEAFF
TRBJ2-7	TRBV12-3/TRBV12-4	NA	NA	TGTGCCAGCAGTTTACCAGGGATCGAGCAGTACTTC	CASSLPGIEQYF
TRBJ1-5	TRBV27	NA	NA	TGTGCCAGCAGTTTAGAAGACCCAGGCTTCAATCAGCCCCAGCATTTT	CASSLEDPGFNQPQHF
TRBJ2-5	TRBV2	NA	NA	TGTGCCAGCAGCAGTTCATCGGGGGACCAAGAGACCCAGTACTTC	CASSSSSGDQETQYF
TRBJ2-3	TRBV7-6	NA	TRBD2	TGTGCCAGCAGCTTAGTATCGGGGGGGCCGCCCGATACGCAGTATTTT	CASSLVSGGPPDTQYF
TRBJ1-1	TRBV7-9	once	NA	TGTGCCAGCAGCCCCTCGGTAGCTTTCTTT	CASSPSVAFF
TRBJ2-3	TRBV6-8	NA	NA	TGTGCCAGCAGTTCCCCCGTGGTGCAAAAAGATACGCAGTATTTT	CASSSPVVQKDTQYF
TRBJ2-1	TRBV29-1	NA	NA	TGCAGCGTTGAGGGGGGGCCATTAGATAATGAGCAGTTCTTC	CSVEGGPLDNEQFF
TRBJ2-7	TRBV4-3	NA	NA	TGCGCCAGCAGCCAAGATGCAGGGTCCGGCTCCTACGAGCAGTACTTC	CASSQDAGSGSYEQYF
TRBJ2-4	TRBV7-9	NA	NA	TGTGCCAGCAGCCAAACGGGGGCAGAACCCTCCAAAAACATTCAGTACTTC	CASSQTGAEPSKNIQYF
TRBJ1-2	TRBV12-5	NA	NA	TGTGCTAGTGGAGACGGGACAAACTATGGCTACACCTTC	CASGDGTNYGYTF
TRBJ1-4	TRBV23-1	NA	TRBD1	TGCGCCAGCAGAGTGCCCGACAGGGCTAATGAAAAACTGTTTTTT	CASRVPDRANEKLFF
TRBJ1-5	TRBV7-8	NA	NA	TGTGCCAGCAGCTTTCTGGGAGGGCGGAAAAGCAATCAGCCCCAGCATTTT	CASSFLGGRKSNQPQHF
TRBJ2-7	TRBV9	NA	NA	TGTGCCAGCAGCGACAGAACCGAGCAGTACTTC	CASSDRTEQYF
TRBJ2-5	TRBV6-1	NA	NA	TGTGCCAGCAGTGCCCACAAGACAGACTACCAAGAGACCCAGTACTTC	CASSAHKTDYQETQYF
TRBJ1-2	TRBV27	NA	TRBD1	TGTGCCAGCAGTACCTCACAGGGGGCAGATGGCTACACCTTC	CASSTSQGADGYTF
TRBJ1-5	TRBV7-6	NA	TRBD1	TGTGCCAGCAGCACTGGACAGGGATACAATCAGCCCCAGCATTTT	CASSTGQGYNQPQHF
TRBJ2-3	TRBV7-9	NA	TRBD1	TGTGCCAGCAGCTTAGGGCAGGGGGAAGATACGCAGTATTTT	CASSLGQGEDTQYF
TRBJ2-7	TRBV9	NA	TRBD1	TGTGCCAGCAGCCCCCCGAGGACAGGGGGCTACGAGCAGTACTTC	CASSPPRTGGYEQYF
TRBJ2-7	TRBV5-3	NA	NA	TGTGCCAGAAGCTTGGCGGCTTACGAGCAGTACTTC	CARSLAAYEQYF
TRBJ2-2	TRBV6-4	NA	NA	TGTGCCAGCAGTGACTCAGGGGTCGGGGAGCTGTTTTTT	CASSDSGVGELFF